This T cell receptor (beta chain) was identified in a study of Graves' ophthalmopathy and Graves' hyperthyroidism. The wider study: Samples of peripheral blood were obtained at initial diagnosis, prior to treatment of any kind.

The J segment lost 13 bases and the V segment lost 3 bases, leaving 3 bases of the junction unmatched. CDR1 SGHDN and CDR2 FVKESK come from the germline V gene. The CDR3 covers 12 residues. RNA transcripts served as template for amplifying TCR beta CDR3 sequences. HTBI-primed RT-PCR formed the first round, and a multiplex PCR formed the second. TCRdb reprocessed the multiplex PCR reads via MiXCR and lists one record per CDR3 protein. This sample carries more than 550,000 distinct CDR3 sequences, about 41% of them seen once, and the ten largest clones take about 3.3%. In this sample, this clonotype turned up many times. Excluded: other autoimmune disease, uncontrolled infection, pregnancy or lactation. Clinical symptoms, serum thyroxine, TRAb, thyroid ultrasound and orbital computed tomography determined diagnosis.

The V call is TRBV14, the J call TRBJ1-6; TRBD1 aligns across 7 bases. The receptor's source is an adult man with Graves' ophthalmopathy. Input material: peripheral blood. CDR3 nucleotide sequence: TGTGCCAGCAGCCAGGAGACAGGGCCCCTCCACTTT. Amino acid sequence: CASSQETGPLHF.